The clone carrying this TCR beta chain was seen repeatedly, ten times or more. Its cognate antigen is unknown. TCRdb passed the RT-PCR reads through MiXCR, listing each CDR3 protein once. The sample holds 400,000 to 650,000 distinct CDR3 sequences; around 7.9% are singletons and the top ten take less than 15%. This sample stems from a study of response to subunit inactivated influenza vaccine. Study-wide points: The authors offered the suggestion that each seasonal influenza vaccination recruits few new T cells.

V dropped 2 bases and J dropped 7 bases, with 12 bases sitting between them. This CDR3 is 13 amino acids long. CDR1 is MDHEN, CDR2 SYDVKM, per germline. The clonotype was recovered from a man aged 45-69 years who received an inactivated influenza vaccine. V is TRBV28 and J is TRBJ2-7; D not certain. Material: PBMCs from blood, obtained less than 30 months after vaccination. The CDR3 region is CASSLGRSREQYF. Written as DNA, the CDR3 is TGTGCCAGCAGTTTAGGACGGTCAAGGGAGCAGTACTTC.